The 30 T cell receptor beta chains presented below share a single source sample, sequenced in a study of T-cell reconstitution after alpha-beta-depleted transplantation in children. The authors prepared the TCRbeta library with unique molecular identifiers. TCRdb called the PCR reads again in MiXCR, with one record for every CDR3 protein. The sample lists 330,000 or so distinct CDR3 sequences, around 10% occurring once. Sequencing was performed on PBMCs, taken before TCRalphabeta/CD19-depleted stem cell transplant. These receptors were collected from a boy in the first two years of life with acute myeloid leukemia, due to receive a stem cell transplant.

This clonotype was seen at least ten times. The J gene is TRBJ1-5, the V gene TRBV5-1, with D unclear. The germline CDR1 and CDR2 sequences are SGHRS and YFSETQ. V was cut by 2 bases and J by 4 bases, with 7 bases left in between. This CDR3 region has 13 residues. The CDR3 sequence: CASSFEGNQPQHF. The CDR3 bases are TGCGCCAGCAGCTTTGAGGGAAATCAGCCCCAGCATTTT.

Ten or more counts support this clonotype. The genes are TRBV7-2 and TRBJ2-7; 11 positions agree with TRBD2. Germline trimming cut 1 base from V and 6 bases from J; bases unmatched to any gene: 8. Germline V gene data show CDR1 as SGHTA and CDR2 as FQGNSA. The CDR3 covers 16 residues. This CDR3 is CASSLVVAGGLSEQYF. The CDR3 DNA reads as TGTGCCAGCAGCTTAGTAGTAGCGGGGGGGCTTAGCGAGCAGTACTTC.

This clonotype was seen ten or more times. The chain recombines TRBV11-2 with TRBJ2-1; 11 nucleotides match TRBD2. Germline CDR1 is SGHAT and CDR2 is FQNNGV. After removal of 3 bases from V and 0 bases from J, the junction contained 13 bases not matched to a gene. This CDR3 comprises 20 residues. CDR3 nucleotide sequence: TGTGCCAGCAGCTTCGACCGACTAGCGGGGCCACAGAGCTCCTACAATGAGCAGTTCTTC. It specifies CASSFDRLAGPQSSYNEQFF.

This clonotype came up a few times. The chain has TRBV7-6 and TRBJ1-6; D might be TRBD1 (6 bases). V lost 4 bases and J lost 6, with 7 bases in between. The CDR3 totals 13 residues. CDR1 and CDR2 (germline): SGHVS, FNYEAQ. The CDR3 sequence is CASSSDSNSPLHF. The CDR3 DNA reads TGTGCCAGCAGCTCGGACAGTAATTCACCCCTCCACTTT.

This clonotype has a handful of counts. The chain carries TRBV28 and TRBJ2-4, with a tentative D call TRBD2 (5 bases). This CDR3 spans 14 amino acids. Germline V gene lookup returns CDR1 MDHEN and CDR2 SYDVKM. Between the trimmed V and J ends, which lost 1 base and 3 bases, there was a span of 7 bases. The DNA of the CDR3 is TGTGCCAGCAGTTTATTGGCGGGCAAAAACATTCAGTACTTC. Translation: CASSLLAGKNIQYF.

There are many counts of this clonotype. This chain joins TRBV6-2 or TRBV6-3 and TRBJ2-3; 13 bases are a match to TRBD2. The length of the CDR3 is 16 residues. The junction had 9 bases not matched to a gene; V was cut back by 6 bases and J by 6 bases. Germline V lookup: CDR1 MNHEY, CDR2 SVGEGT. The CDR3, as DNA: TGTGCCAGCAGCCTCGGACTAGCGGGAGTAAGGGATACGCAGTATTTT. Encoded protein: CASSLGLAGVRDTQYF.

This clonotype has at least ten counts. The chain recombines TRBV5-1 with TRBJ2-1; D is tentatively TRBD1 or TRBD2 (5 bases each). The V gene lost 7 bases and the J gene lost 9 bases, with 14 bases spanning the gap. There are 12 residues in the CDR3. Germline CDR1 SGHRS, CDR2 YFSETQ. CDR3 nucleotide sequence: TGCGCCAGCGCCCCTCGGGACGGTGAGCAGTTCTTC. Protein product: CASAPRDGEQFF.

This clonotype was seen ten or more times. The rearrangement uses TRBV12-3 or TRBV12-4 and TRBJ2-7, with 9 bases lining up with TRBD1. The CDR3 loop spans 15 amino acids. V shed 6 bases, J shed 0 bases, and the junction held 6 bases outside the gene matches. CDR3: CASRHGTGSSYEQYF. DNA of the CDR3: TGTGCCAGCAGACACGGGACAGGGAGCTCCTACGAGCAGTACTTC.

This clonotype was seen at least ten times. The germline gene is not matched at one end of the junction; a read error may be the cause. The chain uses TRBV5-5 and TRBJ2-5; TRBD2 matches at 10 bases. The CDR3 spans 16 residues. Germline loops: CDR1 SGHKS, CDR2 YYEKEE (reference sequence). The CDR3 DNA reads as TGTGCCAGCAGCCCGCCTACTAGCGGGGTGCAAGAGGCCCAGTACTTC. This gives the protein CASSPPTSGVQEAQYF.

Ten or more counts support this clonotype. This chain connects TRBV6-5 to TRBJ1-5; D not resolved. Trimming shortened V by 6 bases and J by 12 bases, and 18 bases separated the two germline ends. The CDR3 spans 13 residues. Germline CDR1 MNHEY, CDR2 SVGAGI. CDR3 loop: CASSRPREVNQHF. As DNA, the CDR3 is TGTGCCAGCAGCCGACCTAGGGAGGTCAACCAGCATTTT.

Here the CDR3 DNA reads TGCAGCGTACCACTCCTACTAGCGCCGCACCCTTACAATGAGCAGTTCTTC. Residues: CSVPLLLAPHPYNEQFF. The chain carries TRBV29-1 and TRBJ2-1; 7 nucleotides agree with TRBD2. The CDR3 consists of 17 residues. CDR1 is SQVTM, CDR2 ANQGSEA, per germline. Germline trimming cut 6 bases from V and 4 bases from J; bases unmatched to any gene: 18.

This clonotype was observed many times. V and J are TRBV12-3 or TRBV12-4 and TRBJ2-4, with D possibly being TRBD1 or TRBD2 (5 bases each). There are 14 residues in the CDR3. Trimming pared 6 bases from V and 8 bases from J, leaving 17 bases between. DNA of the CDR3: TGTGCCAGCAGGCACCGGGACCTTAGGGACATTCAGTACTTC. Protein product: CASRHRDLRDIQYF.

This clonotype occurred many times. The chain carries TRBV12-5 and TRBJ2-5; 9 nucleotides match TRBD2. From germline, CDR1 is LGHNT and CDR2 FRNRAP. This CDR3 comprises 17 residues. V gave up 2 bases and J gave up 4 bases; unmatched junction bases: 11. The CDR3 DNA follows: TGTGCTAGTGGTTTGAGGACAGCGGGACTAGCAGCAGAGACCCAGTACTTC. Amino acid sequence: CASGLRTAGLAAETQYF.

There are many counts of this clonotype. CDR3 DNA: TGCAGCGTTGAGTGGGGACATACCTACGAGCAGTACTTC. This sequence encodes CSVEWGHTYEQYF. This sequence joins TRBV29-1 and TRBJ2-7, with D perhaps TRBD1 (6 bases). CDR1 SQVTM and CDR2 ANQGSEA come from the germline V gene. This CDR3 has 13 residues. The V gene lost 3 bases and the J gene lost 2 bases, with 11 bases spanning the gap.

This clonotype was detected ten times or more. CDR3 loop: CASTSLRGGSYEQYF. The CDR3 coding sequence is TGTGCCAGCACCTCCCTGAGAGGCGGGTCCTACGAGCAGTACTTC. The chain has TRBV28 and TRBJ2-7; D is possibly TRBD2 (5 bases). In germline, CDR1 is MDHEN, CDR2 SYDVKM. Trimming took 7 bases from V and 1 from J, leaving 17 bases between them. This CDR3 is built from 15 residues.

This clonotype was seen ten or more times. The gene calls are TRBV6-1 and TRBJ1-3; 8 bases map to TRBD1. The V gene end was trimmed by 6 bases and the J gene end by 2 bases; junction bases not matched to a gene: 0. The CDR3 length is 13 residues. Germline V gene lookup returns CDR1 MNHNS and CDR2 SASEGT. The CDR3, as DNA: TGTGCCAGCAGACAGGGGGCTGGAAACACCATATATTTT. Protein product: CASRQGAGNTIYF.

The sample holds many counts of this clonotype. The chain employs TRBV11-2 and TRBJ2-7, with 7 nucleotides matching TRBD2. This CDR3 has 16 amino acids. Germline-derived CDR1 and CDR2 are SGHAT and FQNNGV. V trimming: 5 bases; J trimming: 3 bases; junction bases outside the gene matches: 13. The CDR3 bases are TGTGCCAGCAGCCTCCGTGGAGGGAGGGAGGGCTACGAGCAGTACTTC. Translated, it gives CASSLRGGREGYEQYF.

Many counts were recorded for this clonotype. The rearrangement links TRBV7-2 to TRBJ1-6, with 8 bases aligning to TRBD1. Trimming removed 0 bases from V and 8 bases from J; junction bases left unmatched: 6. Germline CDR1 and CDR2: SGHTA and FQGNSA. The CDR3 extends over 16 amino acids. Written as DNA, the CDR3 is TGTGCCAGCAGCTTAGCGTGGACAGGGCAACATTCACCCCTCCACTTT. Amino acid sequence: CASSLAWTGQHSPLHF.

This clonotype was seen many times. The chain has TRBV12-3 or TRBV12-4 and TRBJ2-1; 8 positions agree with TRBD2. The V gene end was trimmed by 6 bases and the J gene end by 6 bases; junction bases not matched to a gene: 10. The CDR3 covers 15 residues. The CDR3 DNA sequence: TGTGCCAGCAGGGATCCGGGACTAGAGGTCAATGAGCAGTTCTTC. This translates into CASRDPGLEVNEQFF.

DNA for the CDR3: TGTGCCAGCGGCCGGGACAACTACAATGAGCAGTTCTTC. Translated: CASGRDNYNEQFF. The chain has TRBV27 and TRBJ2-1; D is possibly TRBD1 (6 bases). Germline values: CDR1 MNHEY, CDR2 SMNVEV (reference sequence). The CDR3 consists of 13 residues. V lost 8 bases, J lost 3 bases, and 11 bases lay in between.

There are many counts of this clonotype. The chain combines TRBV20-1 with TRBJ1-5; a weak D match, TRBD1 (5 bases). CDR1 is DFQATT and CDR2 is SNEGSKA in the germline V gene (reference sequence). Trimming cost V 2 bases and J 2 bases, with 16 bases left between them. The CDR3 has 16 residues. The DNA for the CDR3 is TGCAGTGCTAGAAGTTTAGGCCAAGGGGGCAATCAGCCCCAGCATTTT. Its protein product is CSARSLGQGGNQPQHF.

This clonotype was counted ten times or more. The junction shows a germline mismatch at one end, possibly a read error. CDR3 sequence reads: CSVEGNYNEQFF. The CDR3 DNA sequence: TGCAGCGTCGAAGGTAACTACAATGAGCAGTTCTTC. The chain employs TRBV29-1 and TRBJ2-1, with D uncertain. The CDR3 consists of 12 residues. Germline CDR1 and CDR2: SQVTM and ANQGSEA.

In this sample, this clonotype turned up many times. This rearrangement joins TRBV14 to TRBJ2-1, with 8 bases fitting TRBD2. CDR1 is SGHDN, CDR2 FVKESK, per germline. The V and J ends lost 0 bases and 3 bases, in that order; junction bases with no gene match: 7. This CDR3 region has 17 residues. The CDR3: CASSQDRVTSGYNEQFF. CDR3 DNA: TGTGCCAGCAGCCAAGATAGGGTAACTAGCGGCTACAATGAGCAGTTCTTC.

The table lists this clonotype with a few counts. The V gene is TRBV7-9, the J gene TRBJ2-3; D is uncertain. The CDR3 covers 13 residues. Looked up from germline, CDR1 is SEHNR and CDR2 is FQNEAQ (reference sequence). V was pared by 3 bases and J by 1 base, with 5 bases between. CDR3 residues: CASSFHGTDTQYF. The CDR3 bases are TGTGCCAGCAGCTTTCACGGCACAGATACGCAGTATTTT.

The chain links TRBV30 to TRBJ2-7, with D tentatively TRBD2 (6 bases). V was trimmed by 2 bases and J by 7 bases, leaving 15 bases between them. Germline CDR1 is GTSNPN and CDR2 is SVGIG (reference sequence). CDR3 length: 13 amino acids. The CDR3 DNA is TGTGCCTGGAGTCTCGGGGAGGCCGGTGAGCAGTACTTC. Protein: CAWSLGEAGEQYF.

This clonotype has at least ten counts. The chain joins TRBV12-3 or TRBV12-4 to TRBJ2-7; tentative D call: TRBD2 (6 bases). V was pared by 3 bases and J by 2 bases, with 14 bases between. The length of the CDR3 is 15 residues. CDR3 sequence: CASSFGGTVTYEQYF. The CDR3 DNA reads as TGTGCCAGCAGTTTCGGGGGAACAGTCACCTACGAGCAGTACTTC.

The chain recombines TRBV25-1 with TRBJ1-1; 11 positions agree with TRBD1. V lost 0 bases to trimming and J lost 10 bases; unmatched junction nucleotides: 4. The CDR3 totals 14 residues. Germline CDR1 MGHDK, CDR2 SYGVNS. The CDR3 nucleotides are TGTGCCAGCAGTGAATACCGGGACAGGGGGGCAGCTTTCTTT. The encoded protein is CASSEYRDRGAAFF.

This clonotype was picked up many times. With a much larger clone just one base away, this may be a read error. The conserved phenylalanine or tryptophan normally closing the CDR3 is absent here, so this likely arose from a read error. This chain joins TRBV7-2 and TRBJ2-1, with 11 bases aligning to TRBD2. Germline CDR1 SGHTA, CDR2 FQGNSA. The junction had 0 bases not matched to a gene; V was cut back by 2 bases and J by 3 bases. This CDR3 is built from 15 residues. The CDR3 coding sequence is TGTGCCAGCAGCTTACTAGCGGGGGGCTACAATGAGCAGTTCCTC. Translation: CASSLLAGGYNEQFL.

This clonotype was seen at least ten times. The CDR3 region is CASSRRTENTEAFF. The CDR3, as DNA: TGTGCCAGTAGTCGCCGGACAGAGAACACTGAAGCTTTCTTT. This chain uses TRBV19 with TRBJ1-1; tentatively, D is TRBD1 (6 bases). This CDR3 has 14 amino acids. V shed 5 bases and J shed 1 base, with 11 bases lying between them. Germline V gene lookup returns CDR1 LNHDA and CDR2 SQIVND (reference sequence).

CDR3 nucleotide sequence: TGCGCCAGCAGGCCTCAGGTGAACACCGGGGAGCTGTTTTTT. The encoded protein is CASRPQVNTGELFF. This sequence joins TRBV5-1 and TRBJ2-2; D remains unclear. The germline CDR1 and CDR2 sequences are SGHRS and YFSETQ. The length of the CDR3 is 14 residues. V dropped 5 bases and J dropped 1 base, with 9 bases sitting between them.